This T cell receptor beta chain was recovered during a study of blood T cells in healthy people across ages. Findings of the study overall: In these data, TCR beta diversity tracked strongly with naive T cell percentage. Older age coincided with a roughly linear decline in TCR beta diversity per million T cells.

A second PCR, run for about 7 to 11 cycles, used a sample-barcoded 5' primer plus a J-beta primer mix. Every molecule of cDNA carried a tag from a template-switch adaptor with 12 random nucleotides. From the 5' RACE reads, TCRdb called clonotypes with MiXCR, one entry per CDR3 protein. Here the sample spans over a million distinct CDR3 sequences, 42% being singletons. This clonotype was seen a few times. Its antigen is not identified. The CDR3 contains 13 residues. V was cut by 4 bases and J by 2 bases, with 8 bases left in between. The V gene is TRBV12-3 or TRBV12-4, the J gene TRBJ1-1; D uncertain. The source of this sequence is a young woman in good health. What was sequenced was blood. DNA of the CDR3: TGTGCCAGCAGTTGGGCGGGAAACACTGAAGCTTTCTTT. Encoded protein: CASSWAGNTEAFF.